This T cell receptor (beta chain) derives from a study of T cell responses to AZD1222 COVID-19 vaccine. Overall study results and limits: Seropositivity was recorded at baseline in only a handful of AZD1222 recipients.

Produced via immunoSEQ multiplex PCR; TCRdb's table is partial and in-frame only. The profile shows 250,000 to 300,000 clones, about 94% of them singletons. This CDR3 contains 13 residues. V lost 0 bases and J 7 bases, leaving 8 bases between the germline ends. With respect to this clone: Its antigen remains unknown.

The specimen was peripheral blood, collected 28 days after the second AZD1222 dose. This sequence joins TRBV5-3 and TRBJ1-5, with unresolved D. TRBV5-3 is designated an ORF whose function remains uncertain. The clonotype comes from an adult who received the AZD1222 COVID-19 vaccine. The DNA of the CDR3 is TGTGCCAGAAGCTTGGCGGGGAACCAGCCCCAGCATTTT. Translation gives CARSLAGNQPQHF.